Included here is one T cell receptor beta chain sequence, with context. The sample is drawn from a study of T cell responses to AZD1222 COVID-19 vaccine. CDR1 and CDR2 (germline): SGHNT, YENEEA. The CDR3 sequence is 13 residues long. With 5 bases removed from V and 7 bases from J, the gap between germline ends came to 12 bases. The repertoire was sequenced with immunoSEQ multiplex PCR; TCRdb's copy has only in-frame clones and lacks some. The sample includes more than 110,000 clones, roughly 90% of them seen just once. The sample in question was peripheral blood, obtained on day 0 of AZD1222 vaccination. The sequence came from an adult in good health. The chain uses TRBV11-3 and TRBJ2-4; D not resolved. The CDR3 DNA is TGTGCCAGCAGCATGGGAATGTTGAACATTCAGTACTTC. Translating gives CASSMGMLNIQYF.